This T cell receptor beta chain was captured by sequencing in a study of blood T cells in healthy people across ages. Combining a sample-barcoded 5' primer with a J-beta primer mix, a second PCR ran for 7 to 11 cycles. Each of the cDNA molecules was tagged by a template-switch adaptor with 12 random nucleotides. Using its own MiXCR run on the 5' RACE reads, TCRdb lists one record per CDR3 protein. The table lists 750,000 to 950,000 distinct CDR3 sequences, about 29% of them singletons. This clonotype was observed many times. There are 15 residues in the CDR3. Trimming pared 2 bases from V and 0 bases from J, leaving 8 bases between. The germline V gene has CDR1 SGHVS and CDR2 FNYEAQ. These data were also filed under a second study, of T cells of mothers and their children.

Material for sequencing was blood. The sequence was collected from a woman in her forties in good health. V is TRBV7-6 and J is TRBJ2-1; D unclear. CDR3 region: CASSLIGSSYNEQFF. The CDR3 bases are TGTGCCAGCAGCTTAATTGGGTCCTCCTACAATGAGCAGTTCTTC.